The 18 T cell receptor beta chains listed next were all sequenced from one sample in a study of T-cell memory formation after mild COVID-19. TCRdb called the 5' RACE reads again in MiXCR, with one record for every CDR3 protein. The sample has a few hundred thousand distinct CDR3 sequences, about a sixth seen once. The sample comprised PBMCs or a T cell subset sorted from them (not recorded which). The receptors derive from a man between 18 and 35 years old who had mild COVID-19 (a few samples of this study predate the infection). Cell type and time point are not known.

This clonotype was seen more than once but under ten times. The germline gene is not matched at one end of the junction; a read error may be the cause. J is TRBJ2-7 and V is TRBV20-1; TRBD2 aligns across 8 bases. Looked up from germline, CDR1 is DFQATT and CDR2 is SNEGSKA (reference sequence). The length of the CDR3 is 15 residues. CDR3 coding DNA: TGCAGCGCTAGCACGGGAGGGGGGCTTGGCTACGAGCAGTACTTC. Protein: CSASTGGGLGYEQYF.

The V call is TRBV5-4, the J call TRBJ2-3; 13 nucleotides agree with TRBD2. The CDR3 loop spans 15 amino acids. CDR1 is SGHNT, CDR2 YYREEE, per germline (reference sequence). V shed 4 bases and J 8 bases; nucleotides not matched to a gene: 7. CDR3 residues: CASSPGGLAGSTQYF. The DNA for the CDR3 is TGTGCCAGCAGCCCAGGGGGACTAGCGGGGAGTACGCAGTATTTT.

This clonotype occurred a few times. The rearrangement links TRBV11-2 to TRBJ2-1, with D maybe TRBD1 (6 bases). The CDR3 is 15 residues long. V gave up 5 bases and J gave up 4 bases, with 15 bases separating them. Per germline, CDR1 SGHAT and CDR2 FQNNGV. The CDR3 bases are TGTGCCAGCAGCACCGGGACATTAGGATACAATGAGCAGTTCTTC. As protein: CASSTGTLGYNEQFF.

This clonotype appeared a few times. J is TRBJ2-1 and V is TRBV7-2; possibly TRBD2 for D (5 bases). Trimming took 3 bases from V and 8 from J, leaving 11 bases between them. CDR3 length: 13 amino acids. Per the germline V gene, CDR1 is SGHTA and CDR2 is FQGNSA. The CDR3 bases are TGTGCCAGCAGCTTCCCGGACTTGGATGAGCAGTTCTTC. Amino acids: CASSFPDLDEQFF. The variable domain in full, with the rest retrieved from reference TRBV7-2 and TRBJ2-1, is GAGVSQSPSNKVTEKGKDVELRCDPISGHTALYWYRQSLGQGLEFLIYFQGNSAPDKSGLPSDRFSAERTGGSVSTLTIQRTQQEDSAVYLCASSFPDLDEQFFGPGTRLTVL.

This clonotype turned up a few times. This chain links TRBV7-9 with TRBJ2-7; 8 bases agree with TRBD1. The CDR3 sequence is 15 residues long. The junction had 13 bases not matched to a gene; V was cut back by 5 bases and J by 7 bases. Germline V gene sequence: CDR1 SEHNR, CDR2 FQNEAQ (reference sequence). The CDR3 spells CASSQGDRTGREQYF. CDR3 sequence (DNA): TGTGCCAGCAGCCAAGGGGACAGGACCGGGCGGGAGCAGTACTTC. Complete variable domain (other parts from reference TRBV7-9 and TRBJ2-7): DTGVSQNPRHKITKRGQNVTFRCDPISEHNRLYWYRQTLGQGPEFLTYFQNEAQLEKSRLLSDRFSAERPKGSFSTLEIQRTEQGDSAMYLCASSQGDRTGREQYFGPGTRLTVT.

The CDR3, as DNA: TGCAGTGCTAGATCTTGGACAGGGAACTACGAGCAGTACGTC. The encoded protein is CSARSWTGNYEQYV. The chain combines TRBV20-1 with TRBJ2-7, with 8 bases fitting TRBD1. The CDR3 covers 14 residues. V shed 2 bases and J 3 bases; nucleotides not matched to a gene: 6. CDR1 DFQATT and CDR2 SNEGSKA come from the germline V gene (reference sequence).

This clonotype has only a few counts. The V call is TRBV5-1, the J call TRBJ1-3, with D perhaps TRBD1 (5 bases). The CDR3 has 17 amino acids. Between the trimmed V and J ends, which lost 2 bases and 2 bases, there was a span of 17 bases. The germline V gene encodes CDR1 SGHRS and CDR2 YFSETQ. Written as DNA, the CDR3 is TGCGCCAGCAGCTTCACGCCCGGGACGATGGCTGGAAACACCATATATTTT. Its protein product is CASSFTPGTMAGNTIYF.

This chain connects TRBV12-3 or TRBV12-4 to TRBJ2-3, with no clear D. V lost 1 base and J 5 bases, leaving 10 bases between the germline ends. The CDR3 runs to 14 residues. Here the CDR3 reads CASSLERPEDTQYF. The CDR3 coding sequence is TGTGCCAGCAGTTTAGAACGGCCCGAAGATACGCAGTATTTT.

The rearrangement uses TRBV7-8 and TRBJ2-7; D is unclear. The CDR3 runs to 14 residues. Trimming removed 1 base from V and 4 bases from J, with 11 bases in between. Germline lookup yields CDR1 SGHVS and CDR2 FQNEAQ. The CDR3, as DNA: TGTGCCAGCAGCTTAGGTTCGCGGATGTACGAGCAGTACGTC. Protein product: CASSLGSRMYEQYV.

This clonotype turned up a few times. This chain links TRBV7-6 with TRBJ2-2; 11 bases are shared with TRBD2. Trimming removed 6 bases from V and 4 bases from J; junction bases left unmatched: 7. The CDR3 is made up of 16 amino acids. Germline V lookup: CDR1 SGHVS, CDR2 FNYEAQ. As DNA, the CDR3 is TGTGCCAGCAGAGAAATAGCGGGGGGGCGCACCGGGGAGCTGTTTTTT. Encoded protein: CASREIAGGRTGELFF.

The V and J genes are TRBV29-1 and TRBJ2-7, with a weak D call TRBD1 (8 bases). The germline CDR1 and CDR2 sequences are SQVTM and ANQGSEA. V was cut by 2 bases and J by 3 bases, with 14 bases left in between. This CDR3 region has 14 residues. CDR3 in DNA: TGCAGCGTTGAAACAGGGGGGGATGGCTACGAGCAGTACTTC. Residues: CSVETGGDGYEQYF.

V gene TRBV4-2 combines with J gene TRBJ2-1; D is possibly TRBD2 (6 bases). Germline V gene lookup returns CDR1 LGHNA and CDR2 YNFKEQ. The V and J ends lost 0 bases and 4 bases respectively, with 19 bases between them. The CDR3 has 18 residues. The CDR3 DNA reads TGTGCCAGCAGCCAAGATCGCCCCGCGGGATCTCTATACAATGAGCAGTTCTTC. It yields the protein CASSQDRPAGSLYNEQFF.

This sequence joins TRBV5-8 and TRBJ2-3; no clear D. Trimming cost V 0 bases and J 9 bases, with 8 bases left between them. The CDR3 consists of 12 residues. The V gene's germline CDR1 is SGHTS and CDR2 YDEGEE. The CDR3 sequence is CASSLDPQTQYF. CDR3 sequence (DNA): TGTGCCAGCAGCTTGGACCCACAAACGCAGTATTTT.

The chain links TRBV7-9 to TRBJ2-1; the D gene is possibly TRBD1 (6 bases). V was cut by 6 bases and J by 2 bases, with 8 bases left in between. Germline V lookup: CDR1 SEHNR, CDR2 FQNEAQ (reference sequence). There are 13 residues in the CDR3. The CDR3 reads CASRGQTYNEQFF. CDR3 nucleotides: TGTGCCAGCAGGGGACAAACCTACAATGAGCAGTTCTTC.

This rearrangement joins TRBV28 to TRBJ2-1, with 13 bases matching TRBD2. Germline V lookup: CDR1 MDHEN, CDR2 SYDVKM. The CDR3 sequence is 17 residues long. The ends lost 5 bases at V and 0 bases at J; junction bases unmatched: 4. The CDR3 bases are TGTGCCAGCAGTGCCACTAGCGGGGGGGCCTCCTACAATGAGCAGTTCTTC. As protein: CASSATSGGASYNEQFF.

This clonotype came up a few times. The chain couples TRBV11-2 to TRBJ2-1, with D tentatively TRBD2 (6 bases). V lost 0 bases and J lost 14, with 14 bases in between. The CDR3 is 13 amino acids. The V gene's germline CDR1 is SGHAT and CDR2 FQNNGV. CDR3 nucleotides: TGTGCCAGCAGCTTAGATCATTCCGGGGGAGAGTTCTTC. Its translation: CASSLDHSGGEFF.

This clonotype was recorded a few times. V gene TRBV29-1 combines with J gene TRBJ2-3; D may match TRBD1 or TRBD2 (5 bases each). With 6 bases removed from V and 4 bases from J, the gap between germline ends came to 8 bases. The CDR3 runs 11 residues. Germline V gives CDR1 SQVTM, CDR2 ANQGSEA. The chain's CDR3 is CSVGDADTQYF. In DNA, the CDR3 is TGCAGCGTAGGGGACGCAGATACGCAGTATTTT.

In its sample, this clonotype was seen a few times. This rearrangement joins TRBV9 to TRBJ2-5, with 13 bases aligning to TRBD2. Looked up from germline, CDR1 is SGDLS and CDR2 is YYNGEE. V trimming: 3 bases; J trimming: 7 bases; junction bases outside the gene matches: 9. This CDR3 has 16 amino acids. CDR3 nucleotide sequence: TGTGCCAGCAGCGCAGGACTAGCGGGGGCCCAGGGGACCCAGTACTTC. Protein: CASSAGLAGAQGTQYF. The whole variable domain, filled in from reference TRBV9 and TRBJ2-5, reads DSGVTQTPKHLITATGQRVTLRCSPRSGDLSVYWYQQSLDQGLQFLIQYYNGEERAKGNILERFSAQQFPDLHSELNLSSLELGDSALYFCASSAGLAGAQGTQYFGPGTRLLVL.